Each of the 2 T cell receptor beta chains below was sequenced from the same sample in a study of T cell changes during pregnancy in multiple sclerosis. TCRdb keeps only in-frame clones here, not all; method: immunoSEQ multiplex PCR. The data hold more than 50,000 clones, with 75% to 95% observed a single time. The sample in question was peripheral blood, obtained before pregnancy. Receptors originate from a female donor with multiple sclerosis, enrolled in a pregnancy study.

V and J are TRBV13 and TRBJ2-7; tentative D call: TRBD2 (5 bases). The V end lost 3 bases, the J end lost 0 bases, and 12 bases lay between the germline ends. The CDR3 has 15 residues. The germline V gene encodes CDR1 PRHDT and CDR2 FYEKMQ (reference sequence). CDR3 in DNA: TGTGCCAGCAGCTTTCTAGCCTCGAGCTCCTACGAGCAGTACTTC. Amino acids: CASSFLASSSYEQYF.

This clone was picked up one time. The CDR3 nucleotides read TGCGCCAGCAGCCAAGGCGCGGAGTCTAACTATGGCTACACCTTC. Translated, it gives CASSQGAESNYGYTF. The J gene is TRBJ1-2, the V gene TRBV4-3; D ambiguous. The length of the CDR3 is 15 residues. V was pared by 1 base and J by 0 bases, with 9 bases between. The germline V gene encodes CDR1 LGHNA and CDR2 YSLEER.